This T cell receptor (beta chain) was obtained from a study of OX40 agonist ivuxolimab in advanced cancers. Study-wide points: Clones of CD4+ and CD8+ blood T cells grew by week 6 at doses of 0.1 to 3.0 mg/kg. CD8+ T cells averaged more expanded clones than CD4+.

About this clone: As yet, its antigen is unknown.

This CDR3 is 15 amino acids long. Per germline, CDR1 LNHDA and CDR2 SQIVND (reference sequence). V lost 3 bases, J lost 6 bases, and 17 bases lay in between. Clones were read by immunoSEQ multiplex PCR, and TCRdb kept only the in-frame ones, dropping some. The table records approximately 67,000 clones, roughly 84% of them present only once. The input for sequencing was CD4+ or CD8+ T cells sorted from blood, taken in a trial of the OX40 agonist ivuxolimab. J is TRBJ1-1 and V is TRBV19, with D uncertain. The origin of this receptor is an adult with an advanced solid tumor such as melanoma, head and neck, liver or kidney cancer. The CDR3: CASSISPEVVAEAFF. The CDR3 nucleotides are TGTGCCAGTAGTATTTCTCCTGAGGTCGTGGCTGAAGCTTTCTTT.